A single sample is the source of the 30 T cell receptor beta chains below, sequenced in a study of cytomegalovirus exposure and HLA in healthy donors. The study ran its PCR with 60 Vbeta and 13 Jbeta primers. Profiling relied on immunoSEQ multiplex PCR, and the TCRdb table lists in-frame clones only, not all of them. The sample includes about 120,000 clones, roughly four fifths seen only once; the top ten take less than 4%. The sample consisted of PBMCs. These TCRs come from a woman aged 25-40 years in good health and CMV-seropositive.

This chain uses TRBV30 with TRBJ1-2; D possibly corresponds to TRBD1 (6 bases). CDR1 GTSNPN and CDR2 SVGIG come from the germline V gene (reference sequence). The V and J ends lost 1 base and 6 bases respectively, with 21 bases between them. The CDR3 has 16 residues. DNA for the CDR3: TGTGCCTGGAGTGCCTTGAAACAGGGACCTCGTAATGGCTACACCTTC. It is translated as CAWSALKQGPRNGYTF. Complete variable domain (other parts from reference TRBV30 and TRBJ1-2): SQTIHQWPATLVQPVGSPLSLECTVEGTSNPNLYWYRQAAGRGLQLLFYSVGIGQISSEVPQNLSASRPQDRQFILSSKKLLLSDSGFYLCAWSALKQGPRNGYTFGSGTRLTVV.

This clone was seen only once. CDR3 sequence: CASSVDGHTSSYEQYF. CDR3 DNA: TGTGCCAGCAGCGTAGATGGGCACACGAGCTCCTACGAGCAGTACTTC. The V gene is TRBV9, the J gene TRBJ2-7, with D uncertain. Germline CDR1 and CDR2: SGDLS and YYNGEE. This CDR3 region has 16 residues. Trimming removed 0 bases from V and 0 bases from J, with 13 bases in between.

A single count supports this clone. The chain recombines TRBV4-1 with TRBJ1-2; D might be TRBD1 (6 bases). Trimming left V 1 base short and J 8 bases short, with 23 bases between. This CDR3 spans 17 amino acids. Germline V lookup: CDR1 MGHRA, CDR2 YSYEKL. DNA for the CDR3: TGCGCCAGCAGCCAAGCCCAAACAGGATCCCAAGGGGGAGGCTACACCTTC. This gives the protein CASSQAQTGSQGGGYTF.

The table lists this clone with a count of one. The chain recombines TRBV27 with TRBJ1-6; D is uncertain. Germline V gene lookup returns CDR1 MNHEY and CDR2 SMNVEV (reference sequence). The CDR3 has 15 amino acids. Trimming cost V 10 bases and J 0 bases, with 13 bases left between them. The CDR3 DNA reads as TGTGCCACAAGATCGATGAGCTCCTATAATTCACCCCTCCACTTT. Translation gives CATRSMSSYNSPLHF.

CDR3 coding DNA: TGTGCCAGCACCTTAGGGACAGGCGGCTCTGGGGCCAACGTCCTGACTTTC. The encoded protein is CASTLGTGGSGANVLTF. The chain combines TRBV5-4 with TRBJ2-6; 8 nucleotides align to TRBD1. The CDR3 is 17 residues long. Germline lookup yields CDR1 SGHNT and CDR2 YYREEE (reference sequence). V dropped 6 bases and J dropped 0; count of bases not matched to a gene: 8.

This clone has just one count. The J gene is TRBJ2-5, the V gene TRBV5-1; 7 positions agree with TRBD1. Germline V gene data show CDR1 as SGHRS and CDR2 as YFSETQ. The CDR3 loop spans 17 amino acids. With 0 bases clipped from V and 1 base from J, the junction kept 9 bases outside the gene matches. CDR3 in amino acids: CASSLDRDRATQETQYF. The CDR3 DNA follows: TGCGCCAGCAGCTTGGACCGGGACAGAGCCACCCAAGAGACCCAGTACTTC. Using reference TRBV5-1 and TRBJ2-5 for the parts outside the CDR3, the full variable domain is KAGVTQTPRYLIKTRGQQVTLSCSPISGHRSVSWYQQTPGQGLQFLFEYFSETQRNKGNFPGRFSGRQFSNSRSEMNVSTLELGDSALYLCASSLDRDRATQETQYFGPGTRLLVL.

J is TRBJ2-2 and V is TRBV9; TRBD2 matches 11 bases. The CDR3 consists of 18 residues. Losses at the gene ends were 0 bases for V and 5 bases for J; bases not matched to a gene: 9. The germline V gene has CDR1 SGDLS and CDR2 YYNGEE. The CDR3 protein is CASSVGSSGGAGTGELFF. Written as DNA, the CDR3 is TGTGCCAGCAGCGTAGGGAGTAGCGGGGGGGCCGGAACCGGGGAGCTGTTTTTT.

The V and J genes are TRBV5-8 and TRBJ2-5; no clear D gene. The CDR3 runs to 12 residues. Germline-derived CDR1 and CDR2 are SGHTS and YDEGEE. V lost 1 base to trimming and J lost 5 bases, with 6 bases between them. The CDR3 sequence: CASSLIGETQYF. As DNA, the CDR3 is TGTGCCAGCAGCTTGATTGGCGAGACCCAGTACTTC.

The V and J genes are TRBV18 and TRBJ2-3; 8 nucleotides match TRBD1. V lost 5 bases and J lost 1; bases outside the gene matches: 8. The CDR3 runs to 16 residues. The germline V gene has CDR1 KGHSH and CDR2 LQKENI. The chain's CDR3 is CASSSQTGAGTDTQYF. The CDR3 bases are TGTGCCAGCTCATCTCAGACAGGGGCCGGCACAGATACGCAGTATTTT.

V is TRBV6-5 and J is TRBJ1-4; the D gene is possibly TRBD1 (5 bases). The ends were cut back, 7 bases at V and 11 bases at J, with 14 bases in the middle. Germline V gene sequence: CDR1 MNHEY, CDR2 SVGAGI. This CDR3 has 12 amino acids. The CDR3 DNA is TGTGCCAGCACACGGGGGGTGGGGAAACTGTTTTTT. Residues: CASTRGVGKLFF.

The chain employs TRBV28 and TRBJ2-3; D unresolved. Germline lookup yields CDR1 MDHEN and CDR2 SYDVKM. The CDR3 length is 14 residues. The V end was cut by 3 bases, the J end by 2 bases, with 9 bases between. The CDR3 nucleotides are TGTGCCAGCAGTTTCTCTCCCCTCACAGATACGCAGTATTTT. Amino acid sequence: CASSFSPLTDTQYF.

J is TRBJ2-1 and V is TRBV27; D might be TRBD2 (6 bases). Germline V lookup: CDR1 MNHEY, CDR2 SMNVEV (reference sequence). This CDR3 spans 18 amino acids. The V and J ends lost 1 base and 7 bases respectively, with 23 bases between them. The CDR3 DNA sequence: TGTGCCAGCAGTTTATACCTCCTTGGTAGCGGTTTGACAAATGAGCAGTTCTTC. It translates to CASSLYLLGSGLTNEQFF.

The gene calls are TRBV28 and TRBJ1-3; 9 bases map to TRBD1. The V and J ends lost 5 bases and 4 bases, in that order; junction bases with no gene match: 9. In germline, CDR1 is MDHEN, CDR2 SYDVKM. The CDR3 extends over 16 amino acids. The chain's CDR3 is CASSSPGTGIGNTIYF. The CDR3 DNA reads TGTGCCAGCAGTAGTCCCGGGACAGGGATCGGAAACACCATATATTTT.

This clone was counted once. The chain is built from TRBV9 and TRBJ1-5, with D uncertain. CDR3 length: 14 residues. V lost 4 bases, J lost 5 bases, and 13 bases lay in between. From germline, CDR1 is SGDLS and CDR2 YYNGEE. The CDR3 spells CASSQTGDYQPQHF. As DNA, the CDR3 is TGTGCCAGCAGCCAAACGGGAGATTATCAGCCCCAGCATTTT.

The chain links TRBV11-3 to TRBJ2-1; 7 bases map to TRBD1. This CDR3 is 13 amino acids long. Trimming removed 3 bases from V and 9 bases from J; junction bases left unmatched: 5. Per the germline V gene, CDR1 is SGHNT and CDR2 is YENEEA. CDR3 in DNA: TGTGCCAGCAGCTTTAGGGGGCAGGGTGAGCAGTTCTTC. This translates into CASSFRGQGEQFF.

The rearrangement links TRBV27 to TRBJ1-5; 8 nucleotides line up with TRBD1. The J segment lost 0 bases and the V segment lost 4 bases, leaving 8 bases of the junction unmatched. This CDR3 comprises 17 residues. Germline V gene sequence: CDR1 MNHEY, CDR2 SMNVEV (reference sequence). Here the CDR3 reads CASSSRQGPYSNQPQHF. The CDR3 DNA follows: TGTGCCAGCAGTTCCCGACAGGGGCCATATAGCAATCAGCCCCAGCATTTT.

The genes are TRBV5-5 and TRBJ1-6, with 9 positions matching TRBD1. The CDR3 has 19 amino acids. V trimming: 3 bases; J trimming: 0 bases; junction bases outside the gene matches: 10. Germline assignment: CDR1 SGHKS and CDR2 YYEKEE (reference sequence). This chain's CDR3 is CASSSGTGFSLSYNSPLHF. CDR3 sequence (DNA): TGTGCCAGCAGCTCCGGGACAGGGTTCTCCCTCTCCTATAATTCACCCCTCCACTTT.

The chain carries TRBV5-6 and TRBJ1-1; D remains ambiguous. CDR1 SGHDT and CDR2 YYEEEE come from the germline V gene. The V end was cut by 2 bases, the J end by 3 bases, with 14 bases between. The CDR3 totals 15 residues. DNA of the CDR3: TGTGCCAGCAGCTTTCGCCCTGGGAGGGACACTGAAGCTTTCTTT. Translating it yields CASSFRPGRDTEAFF.

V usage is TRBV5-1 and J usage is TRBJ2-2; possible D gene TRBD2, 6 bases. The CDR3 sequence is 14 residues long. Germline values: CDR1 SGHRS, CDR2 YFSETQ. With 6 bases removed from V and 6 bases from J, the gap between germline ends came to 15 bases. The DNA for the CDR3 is TGCGCCAGCACCGATGGTGGGGGGTCCGGGGAGCTGTTTTTT. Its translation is CASTDGGGSGELFF.

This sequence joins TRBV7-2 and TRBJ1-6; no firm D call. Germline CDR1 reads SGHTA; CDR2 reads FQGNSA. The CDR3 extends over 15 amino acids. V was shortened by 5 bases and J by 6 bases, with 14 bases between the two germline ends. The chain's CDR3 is CASSSNGNLNSPLHF. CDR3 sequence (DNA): TGTGCCAGCAGCAGTAACGGGAACCTTAATTCACCCCTCCACTTT. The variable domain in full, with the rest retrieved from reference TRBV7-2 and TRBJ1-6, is GAGVSQSPSNKVTEKGKDVELRCDPISGHTALYWYRQSLGQGLEFLIYFQGNSAPDKSGLPSDRFSAERTGGSVSTLTIQRTQQEDSAVYLCASSSNGNLNSPLHFGNGTRLTVT.

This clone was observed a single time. CDR3 nucleotide sequence: TGTGCCAGCAGCTTGAATGCCGGGCGGGGGGTAGATACGCAGTATTTT. This gives the protein CASSLNAGRGVDTQYF. The chain is built from TRBV7-7 and TRBJ2-3, with TRBD2 matching over 8 bases. This CDR3 comprises 16 residues. Germline CDR1 is SSHAT and CDR2 is FNYEAQ (reference sequence). Trimming at V came to 3 bases and at J to 5 bases, leaving 10 bases not matched to a gene.

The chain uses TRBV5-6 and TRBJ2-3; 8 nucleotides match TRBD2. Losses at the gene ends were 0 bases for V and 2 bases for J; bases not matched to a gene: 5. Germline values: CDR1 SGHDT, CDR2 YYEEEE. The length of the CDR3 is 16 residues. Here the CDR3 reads CASSLGFSGVTDTQYF. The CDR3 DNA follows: TGTGCCAGCAGCTTGGGTTTTAGCGGGGTCACAGATACGCAGTATTTT.

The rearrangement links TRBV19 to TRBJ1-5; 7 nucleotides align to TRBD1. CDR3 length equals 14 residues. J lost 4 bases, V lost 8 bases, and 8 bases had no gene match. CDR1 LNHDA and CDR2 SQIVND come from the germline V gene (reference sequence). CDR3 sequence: CASEQGTNNQPQHF. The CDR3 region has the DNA TGTGCCAGTGAACAGGGGACAAATAATCAGCCCCAGCATTTT.

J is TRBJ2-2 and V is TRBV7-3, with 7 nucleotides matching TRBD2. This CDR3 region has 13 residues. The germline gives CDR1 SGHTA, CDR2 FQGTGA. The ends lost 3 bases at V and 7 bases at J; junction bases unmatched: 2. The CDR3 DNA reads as TGTGCCAGCAGCTTTACTAGCGTCGGGGAGCTGTTTTTT. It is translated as CASSFTSVGELFF.

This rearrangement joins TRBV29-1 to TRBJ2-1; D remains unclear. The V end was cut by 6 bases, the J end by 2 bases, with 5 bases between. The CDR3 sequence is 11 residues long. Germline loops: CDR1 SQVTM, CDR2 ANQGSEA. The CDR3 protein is CSVAPYNEQFF. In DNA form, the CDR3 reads TGCAGCGTGGCTCCCTACAATGAGCAGTTCTTC.

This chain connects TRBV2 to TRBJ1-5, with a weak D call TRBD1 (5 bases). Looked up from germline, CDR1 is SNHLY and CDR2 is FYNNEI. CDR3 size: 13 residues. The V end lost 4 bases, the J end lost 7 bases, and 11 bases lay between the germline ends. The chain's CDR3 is CASSVGGGQPQHF. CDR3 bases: TGTGCCAGCAGTGTGGGGGGGGGACAGCCCCAGCATTTT.

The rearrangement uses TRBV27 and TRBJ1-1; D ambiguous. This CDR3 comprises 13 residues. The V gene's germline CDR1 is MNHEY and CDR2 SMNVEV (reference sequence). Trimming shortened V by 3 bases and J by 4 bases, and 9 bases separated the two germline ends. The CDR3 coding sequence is TGTGCCAGCAGTTTGGGCATAAGCACTGAAGCTTTCTTT. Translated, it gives CASSLGISTEAFF.

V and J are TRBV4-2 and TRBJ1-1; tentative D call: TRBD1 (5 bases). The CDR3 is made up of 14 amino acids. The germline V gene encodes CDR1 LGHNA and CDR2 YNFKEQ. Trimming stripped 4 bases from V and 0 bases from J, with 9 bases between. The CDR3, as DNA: TGTGCCAGCAGCCTGACAGCTGTGAACACTGAAGCTTTCTTT. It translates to CASSLTAVNTEAFF.

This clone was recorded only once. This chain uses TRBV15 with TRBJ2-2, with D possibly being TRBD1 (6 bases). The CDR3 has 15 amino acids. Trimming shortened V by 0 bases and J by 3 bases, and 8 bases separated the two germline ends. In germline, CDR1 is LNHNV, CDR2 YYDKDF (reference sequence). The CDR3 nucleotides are TGTGCCACCAGCAGAGAGTACAGGGACACCGGGGAGCTGTTTTTT. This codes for CATSREYRDTGELFF.

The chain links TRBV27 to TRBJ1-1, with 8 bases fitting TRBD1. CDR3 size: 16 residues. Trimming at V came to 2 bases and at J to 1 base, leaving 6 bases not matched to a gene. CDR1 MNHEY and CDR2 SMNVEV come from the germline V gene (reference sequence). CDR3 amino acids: CASSLAFRGPNTEAFF. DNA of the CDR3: TGTGCCAGCAGTTTAGCCTTCAGGGGGCCGAACACTGAAGCTTTCTTT.